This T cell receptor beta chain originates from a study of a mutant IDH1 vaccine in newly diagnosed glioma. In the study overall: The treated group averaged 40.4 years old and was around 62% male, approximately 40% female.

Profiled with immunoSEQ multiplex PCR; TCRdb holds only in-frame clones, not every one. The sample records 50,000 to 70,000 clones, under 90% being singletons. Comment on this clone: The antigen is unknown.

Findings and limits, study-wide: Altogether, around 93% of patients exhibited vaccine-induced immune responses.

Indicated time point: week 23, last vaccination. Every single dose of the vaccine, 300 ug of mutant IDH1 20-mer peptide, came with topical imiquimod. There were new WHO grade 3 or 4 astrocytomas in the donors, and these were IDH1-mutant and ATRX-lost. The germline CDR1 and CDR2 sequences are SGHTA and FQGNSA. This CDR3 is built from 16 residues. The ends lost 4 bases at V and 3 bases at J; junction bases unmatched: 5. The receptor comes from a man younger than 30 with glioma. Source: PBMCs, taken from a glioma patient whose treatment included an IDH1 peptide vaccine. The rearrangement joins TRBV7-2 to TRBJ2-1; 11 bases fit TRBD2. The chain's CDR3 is CASSSRLAGNYNEQFF. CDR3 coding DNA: TGTGCCAGCAGCTCAAGACTAGCGGGGAACTACAATGAGCAGTTCTTC.